This T cell receptor (beta chain) originates from a study of cytotoxic CD8 clonotypes in ibrutinib-treated CLL. Turning to this clone: Its antigen is currently unknown.

Notes on the study in general: Sampling times differed between sustained-remission and progressing patients. Baseline clonality exceeded age-matched healthy donors and tracked circulating CD8+ T-cell counts.

Here immunoSEQ multiplex PCR was the method, and the copy in TCRdb shows in-frame clones only, minus some. Of around 27,000 clones detected, approximately 57% appear once; the ten largest clones hold 5.1%. CDR1 LNHDA and CDR2 SQIVND come from the germline V gene (reference sequence). The CDR3 runs 14 residues. V dropped 1 base and J dropped 8 bases, with 14 bases sitting between them. The chain is built from TRBV19 and TRBJ1-2, with TRBD1 as a possible D gene (6 bases). The input for sequencing was PBMCs, taken before ibrutinib treatment. The clonotype originates from a human donor with chronic lymphocytic leukemia. CDR3 in amino acids: CASSIVSGAIGYTF. Written as DNA, the CDR3 is TGTGCCAGTAGTATAGTTTCGGGGGCGATCGGCTACACCTTC.